Sequencing of this T cell receptor beta chain was carried out in a study of T cell responses to AZD1222 COVID-19 vaccine. On the study more broadly: Pooling covered second doses at about 4 or about 12 weeks.

Overall study findings and caveats: When two AZD1222 doses had been given, Spike-specific TCR breadth and depth rose.

As for this clone: The antigen remains unidentified.

Germline V CDR1 and CDR2: LNHDA, SQIVND (reference sequence). Trimming cost V 1 base and J 8 bases, with 20 bases left between them. This CDR3 region has 17 residues. Assay: immunoSEQ multiplex PCR; the TCRdb copy retains only in-frame clones and omits some. The sample has around 80,000 clones; more than 90% are singletons. This chain joins TRBV19 and TRBJ1-4; tentatively, D is TRBD1 (5 bases). Sequenced material: peripheral blood, taken on day 0 of AZD1222 vaccination. This TCR derives from an adult in good health. DNA for the CDR3: TGTGCCAGTAGTATAGGTTTCTCGGGACTCCTCTTCGAAAAACTGTTTTTT. Translation: CASSIGFSGLLFEKLFF.